The T cell receptor beta chain described here comes from a study of shared clonotypes between healthy human individuals. As for this clone: Antigen: not known.

Original data processing: Filtering differed because ImmunoSEQ produced junction-only sequences that carried no quality scores. The data were produced by immunoSEQ multiplex PCR, yet TCRdb's version contains in-frame clones alone and is incomplete. Clone size and the V and J calls come from that table; the DNA yielded D and trimming. The table shows about 470,000 clones, with roughly three quarters occurring only once. Study-level points and caveats: Represented diversity (both genetic and exposure-history) was limited by the small number of donors.

Germline V gene lookup returns CDR1 GTSNPN and CDR2 SVGIG (reference sequence). The V segment lost 2 bases and the J segment 4 bases; nucleotides outside the gene matches: 1. CDR3 length: 14 amino acids. The source of this sequence is a woman between 40 and 50 years old in good health. Some clones in this sample may be carry-over from other donors' samples. This rearrangement joins TRBV30 to TRBJ2-1; 11 nucleotides line up with TRBD2. Specimen: PBMCs. The CDR3 loop is CAWSRLAGYNEQFF. The CDR3 nucleotides read TGTGCCTGGAGTAGACTAGCGGGATACAATGAGCAGTTCTTC.